The 24 T cell receptor beta chains below all came from one sample that was sequenced in a study of T cell changes during pregnancy in multiple sclerosis. Profiled with immunoSEQ multiplex PCR; TCRdb holds only in-frame clones, not every one. The table shows fewer than 90,000 clones, with roughly 93% occurring only once. This sample comprised peripheral blood, obtained in the third trimester of pregnancy. These receptors were collected from a female donor in good health, enrolled as a control in a pregnancy study.

The chain uses TRBV4-2 and TRBJ1-2, with a weak D call TRBD1 (6 bases). V was shortened by 0 bases and J by 2 bases, with 7 bases between the two germline ends. Germline CDR1 LGHNA, CDR2 YNFKEQ. The CDR3 consists of 14 residues. For the CDR3, the DNA is TGTGCCAGCAGCCAAGACACAGGGAACTATGGCTACACCTTC. It is translated as CASSQDTGNYGYTF.

This chain connects TRBV28 to TRBJ2-7, with D possibly TRBD1 on 6 matching bases. This CDR3 region has 16 residues. Germline assignment: CDR1 MDHEN and CDR2 SYDVKM. V was trimmed by 5 bases and J by 0 bases, leaving 17 bases between them. CDR3 sequence reads: CASSTGLLGNSYEQYF. The CDR3 DNA reads TGTGCCAGCAGTACAGGGCTTTTGGGTAACTCCTACGAGCAGTACTTC.

The CDR3 is CASTPNRGTYNEQFF. The DNA of the CDR3 is TGTGCCAGTACCCCAAACAGGGGCACCTACAATGAGCAGTTCTTC. The chain recombines TRBV19 with TRBJ2-1, with 7 bases that match TRBD1. The CDR3 extends over 15 amino acids. The J segment lost 2 bases and the V segment lost 7 bases, leaving 8 bases of the junction unmatched. CDR1 LNHDA and CDR2 SQIVND come from the germline V gene (reference sequence). The full variable domain, rest sourced from reference TRBV19 and TRBJ2-1, is DGGITQSPKYLFRKEGQNVTLSCEQNLNHDAMYWYRQDPGQGLRLIYYSQIVNDFQKGDIAEGYSVSREKKESFPLTVTSAQKNPTAFYLCASTPNRGTYNEQFFGPGTRLTVL.

This clone has a single count. V is TRBV7-8 and J is TRBJ1-1, with TRBD1 matching 7 bases. The length of the CDR3 is 15 residues. Germline CDR1 SGHVS, CDR2 FQNEAQ. The J segment lost 5 bases and the V segment lost 1 base, leaving 7 bases of the junction unmatched. CDR3 in amino acids: CASSLVTGVGTEAFF. CDR3 nucleotides: TGTGCCAGCAGCTTAGTTACAGGGGTAGGGACTGAAGCTTTCTTT.

The chain couples TRBV5-1 to TRBJ2-3; the match to TRBD2 covers 7 bases. V shed 1 base and J 3 bases; nucleotides not matched to a gene: 5. There are 15 residues in the CDR3. Germline V lookup: CDR1 SGHRS, CDR2 YFSETQ. This CDR3 is CASSLRGDGTDTQYF. In nucleotides, the CDR3 is TGCGCCAGCAGCTTGCGGGGGGACGGAACAGATACGCAGTATTTT.

Only one count was recorded for this clone. The chain links TRBV9 to TRBJ2-7; 8 bases are a match to TRBD1. The CDR3 length is 14 residues. From germline, CDR1 is SGDLS and CDR2 YYNGEE. V was pared by 4 bases and J by 2 bases, with 5 bases of the junction left unmatched. CDR3 bases: TGTGCCAGCAGCTCCCGGGACAGGACCTACGAGCAGTACTTC. Translation gives CASSSRDRTYEQYF.

A single count supports this clone. This chain connects TRBV28 to TRBJ2-7, with a possible D match to TRBD2 (5 bases). CDR1 and CDR2 (germline): MDHEN, SYDVKM. V was shortened by 1 base and J by 2 bases, with 6 bases between the two germline ends. This CDR3 has 13 amino acids. In nucleotides, the CDR3 is TGTGCCAGCAGTTTATCCGGGACCTACGAGCAGTACTTC. It is translated as CASSLSGTYEQYF.

This clone showed up just a few times. J is TRBJ1-2 and V is TRBV28; 9 nucleotides match TRBD1. The V segment lost 1 base and the J segment 7 bases; nucleotides outside the gene matches: 4. This CDR3 is built from 14 residues. Germline lookup yields CDR1 MDHEN and CDR2 SYDVKM. Here the CDR3 DNA reads TGTGCCAGCAGTTTATCGGACAGGGGCTTTGGCTACACCTTC. It yields the protein CASSLSDRGFGYTF.

The genes are TRBV2 and TRBJ1-5; 8 bases match TRBD1. From germline, CDR1 is SNHLY and CDR2 FYNNEI. Trimming cost V 7 bases and J 5 bases; bases outside gene matches: 7. The CDR3 covers 14 residues. In DNA, the CDR3 is TGTGCCAGCAAGTGGACAGGGCTTGATCAGCCCCAGCATTTT. Its translation: CASKWTGLDQPQHF.

This clone was detected ten times or more. V usage is TRBV6-1 and J usage is TRBJ2-1; D uncertain. This CDR3 contains 15 residues. The germline CDR1 and CDR2 sequences are MNHNS and SASEGT. With 3 bases removed from V and 3 bases from J, the gap between germline ends came to 12 bases. The CDR3 loop is CASSDVAGSYNEQFF. The CDR3 DNA sequence: TGTGCCAGCAGTGACGTAGCCGGCAGCTACAATGAGCAGTTCTTC.

J is TRBJ2-1 and V is TRBV6-1; tentatively, D is TRBD2 (7 bases). The CDR3 runs to 14 residues. Trimming left V 8 bases short and J 9 bases short, with 20 bases between. CDR1 is MNHNS and CDR2 is SASEGT in the germline V gene. The CDR3, as DNA: TGTGCCAGCGGGAGTTACACAGGGAGGGGTGAGCAGTTCTTC. Its translation: CASGSYTGRGEQFF.

The rearrangement links TRBV5-1 to TRBJ2-5; 13 bases are a match to TRBD2. V trimming: 0 bases; J trimming: 9 bases; junction bases outside the gene matches: 8. Germline loops: CDR1 SGHRS, CDR2 YFSETQ. The CDR3 is 16 amino acids. The CDR3 here is CASSLAGTSGMEAQYF. CDR3 sequence (DNA): TGCGCCAGCAGCTTGGCGGGGACTAGCGGGATGGAAGCCCAGTACTTC.

The chain links TRBV10-3 to TRBJ1-2, with TRBD1 matching over 8 bases. The V gene end was trimmed by 3 bases and the J gene end by 4 bases; junction bases not matched to a gene: 1. The CDR3 is made up of 13 amino acids. CDR1 and CDR2 from the germline V gene are ENHRY and SYGVKD. In DNA, the CDR3 is TGTGCCATCAGTGACAGGGGGCTCTATGGCTACACCTTC. Its protein is CAISDRGLYGYTF.

The V call is TRBV19, the J call TRBJ1-5; 8 nucleotides align to TRBD1. V was clipped by 3 bases and J by 5 bases; unmatched bases: 6. This CDR3 spans 15 amino acids. Germline V lookup: CDR1 LNHDA, CDR2 SQIVND (reference sequence). DNA of the CDR3: TGTGCCAGTAGTATCGCCGACAGGGGTTATCAGCCCCAGCATTTT. As protein: CASSIADRGYQPQHF.

This clone was seen only once. The chain joins TRBV5-1 to TRBJ1-1, with 8 bases aligning to TRBD1. The CDR3 contains 16 residues. Trimming removed 4 bases from V and 7 bases from J; junction bases left unmatched: 15. Germline V gives CDR1 SGHRS, CDR2 YFSETQ. The CDR3 region has the DNA TGCGCCAGCAGCGCAACAGGGGGAAGGAGTTTTGGTGAAGCTTTCTTT. It yields the protein CASSATGGRSFGEAFF.

The rearrangement links TRBV5-6 to TRBJ1-1, with TRBD1 matching 10 bases. The CDR3 spans 15 residues. The J segment lost 1 base and the V segment lost 5 bases, leaving 5 bases of the junction unmatched. Germline lookup yields CDR1 SGHDT and CDR2 YYEEEE. The DNA for the CDR3 is TGTGCCAGCAGTGACAGGGGGCGAGGGAACACTGAAGCTTTCTTT. Translation: CASSDRGRGNTEAFF.

This clone appeared a single time. The genes are TRBV5-1 and TRBJ2-7; 7 nucleotides align to TRBD2. Germline V lookup: CDR1 SGHRS, CDR2 YFSETQ. Trimming cost V 0 bases and J 2 bases; bases outside gene matches: 8. CDR3 length equals 16 residues. The CDR3, as DNA: TGCGCCAGCAGCTTGGAAGGCGCGGGAGACCCCTACGAGCAGTACTTC. This translates into CASSLEGAGDPYEQYF. The full variable domain, in which reference TRBV5-1 and TRBJ2-7 provide the parts outside the CDR3, is KAGVTQTPRYLIKTRGQQVTLSCSPISGHRSVSWYQQTPGQGLQFLFEYFSETQRNKGNFPGRFSGRQFSNSRSEMNVSTLELGDSALYLCASSLEGAGDPYEQYFGPGTRLTVT.

Comment on this clone: This sample includes further DNA sequences coding for the same CDR3. This chain uses TRBV5-1 with TRBJ2-7, with 8 bases that match TRBD1. This CDR3 is 14 amino acids long. Germline-derived CDR1 and CDR2 are SGHRS and YFSETQ. V shed 3 bases and J 1 base; nucleotides not matched to a gene: 3. CDR3 nucleotide sequence: TGCGCCAGCAGCTCCACAGGGGGTTCCTACGAGCAGTACTTC. It specifies CASSSTGGSYEQYF. Drawing the rest from reference TRBV5-1 and TRBJ2-7, the complete variable domain is KAGVTQTPRYLIKTRGQQVTLSCSPISGHRSVSWYQQTPGQGLQFLFEYFSETQRNKGNFPGRFSGRQFSNSRSEMNVSTLELGDSALYLCASSSTGGSYEQYFGPGTRLTVT.

The chain recombines TRBV28 with TRBJ2-7, with a possible D match to TRBD1 (5 bases). The CDR3 spans 13 residues. Germline loops: CDR1 MDHEN, CDR2 SYDVKM. Trimming shortened V by 10 bases and J by 3 bases, and 16 bases separated the two germline ends. CDR3: CANAGSPNYEQYF. As DNA, the CDR3 is TGTGCCAACGCAGGGTCCCCCAACTACGAGCAGTACTTC.

The chain is built from TRBV29-1 and TRBJ2-3; no clear D gene. The germline gives CDR1 SQVTM, CDR2 ANQGSEA. The ends were cut back, 8 bases at V and 1 base at J, with 13 bases in the middle. This CDR3 has 13 residues. CDR3 bases: TGCAGCTGCACGGGTTCTGGCACAGATACGCAGTATTTT. Amino acid sequence: CSCTGSGTDTQYF.

The count of this clone is one. This chain links TRBV27 with TRBJ1-5; possible D gene TRBD1, 5 bases. Germline V lookup: CDR1 MNHEY, CDR2 SMNVEV (reference sequence). There are 17 residues in the CDR3. Trimming stripped 2 bases from V and 0 bases from J, with 14 bases between. The CDR3 DNA reads as TGTGCCAGCAGTTTAAAGGGGCGAATAAATAGCAATCAGCCCCAGCATTTT. Amino acid sequence: CASSLKGRINSNQPQHF.

The chain is built from TRBV28 and TRBJ2-3; D may be TRBD1 (6 bases). The CDR3 is 17 residues long. Between the trimmed V and J ends, which lost 3 bases and 2 bases, there was a span of 18 bases. Germline V gene lookup returns CDR1 MDHEN and CDR2 SYDVKM. As DNA, the CDR3 is TGTGCCAGCAGTTTCTCAGGGGCCGGCCCATACACAGATACGCAGTATTTT. The encoded protein is CASSFSGAGPYTDTQYF.

The chain carries TRBV7-2 and TRBJ2-5; a weak D match, TRBD2 (6 bases). Trimming cost V 5 bases and J 5 bases, with 15 bases left between them. The CDR3 has 14 residues. CDR1 is SGHTA, CDR2 FQGNSA, per germline. The CDR3 sequence is CASSRGSRGETQYF. CDR3 nucleotide sequence: TGTGCCAGCAGCCGCGGTTCGCGGGGTGAGACCCAGTACTTC.

V usage is TRBV5-1 and J usage is TRBJ2-2; TRBD2 aligns across 9 bases. V dropped 1 base and J dropped 7; count of bases not matched to a gene: 2. This CDR3 contains 14 residues. Germline V lookup: CDR1 SGHRS, CDR2 YFSETQ. CDR3 loop: CASSLRLADGELFF. The CDR3 region has the DNA TGCGCCAGCAGCTTGCGACTAGCGGACGGGGAGCTGTTTTTT.